The 4 T cell receptor beta chains reported below all come from one sample, sequenced in a study of early T cells in non-severe SARS-CoV-2 infection. TCRdb fed the 5' RACE reads into MiXCR, producing one record per CDR3 protein. This sample has tens of thousands of distinct CDR3 sequences, with roughly 3.5% found just once. The material sequenced was whole blood. These receptors were taken from an adult who was a healthcare worker with PCR-confirmed SARS-CoV-2 infection or an uninfected control (not recorded which).

The chain links TRBV7-2 to TRBJ1-2, with D possibly being TRBD1 (5 bases). Germline-derived CDR1 and CDR2 are SGHTA and FQGNSA. This CDR3 is built from 16 residues. Trimming took off 0 bases at V and 7 bases at J, with 18 bases between the two ends. The CDR3 DNA reads as TGTGCCAGCAGCTTAGCGATGGGGCAGGGCCGGCGTGGCTACACCTTC. This codes for CASSLAMGQGRRGYTF.

This clonotype was detected many times. The chain has TRBV29-1 and TRBJ2-5, with 8 nucleotides matching TRBD1. The ends lost 4 bases at V and 5 bases at J; junction bases unmatched: 9. The CDR3 spans 14 residues. Looked up from germline, CDR1 is SQVTM and CDR2 is ANQGSEA. Written as DNA, the CDR3 is TGCAGCGTTGCCCCAGGGGGCATAGGGGAGACCCAGTACTTC. Protein product: CSVAPGGIGETQYF. The full variable domain, its missing parts supplied by reference TRBV29-1 and TRBJ2-5, is SAVISQKPSRDICQRGTSLTIQCQVDSQVTMMFWYRQQPGQSLTLIATANQGSEATYESGFVIDKFPISRPNLTFSTLTVSNMSPEDSSIYLCSVAPGGIGETQYFGPGTRLLVL.

This clonotype was detected many times. The CDR3 loop reads CASSYSNFDGDYGYTF. CDR3 in DNA: TGTGCCAGCAGTTACTCGAATTTTGACGGAGACTATGGCTACACCTTC. V and J are TRBV6-6 and TRBJ1-2; the D is unclear. V lost 0 bases and J 3 bases, leaving 14 bases between the germline ends. CDR3 length: 16 residues. Germline V lookup: CDR1 MNHNY, CDR2 SVGAGI (reference sequence).

This clonotype was seen repeatedly, ten times or more. The gene calls are TRBV7-2 and TRBJ2-3; a possible D gene is TRBD2 (5 bases). This CDR3 spans 13 amino acids. Germline V gives CDR1 SGHTA, CDR2 FQGNSA. With 5 bases removed from V and 4 bases from J, the gap between germline ends came to 10 bases. CDR3 DNA sequence: TGTGCCAGCAGCCCTAGCTCTTCAGATACGCAGTATTTT. Translation gives CASSPSSSDTQYF.